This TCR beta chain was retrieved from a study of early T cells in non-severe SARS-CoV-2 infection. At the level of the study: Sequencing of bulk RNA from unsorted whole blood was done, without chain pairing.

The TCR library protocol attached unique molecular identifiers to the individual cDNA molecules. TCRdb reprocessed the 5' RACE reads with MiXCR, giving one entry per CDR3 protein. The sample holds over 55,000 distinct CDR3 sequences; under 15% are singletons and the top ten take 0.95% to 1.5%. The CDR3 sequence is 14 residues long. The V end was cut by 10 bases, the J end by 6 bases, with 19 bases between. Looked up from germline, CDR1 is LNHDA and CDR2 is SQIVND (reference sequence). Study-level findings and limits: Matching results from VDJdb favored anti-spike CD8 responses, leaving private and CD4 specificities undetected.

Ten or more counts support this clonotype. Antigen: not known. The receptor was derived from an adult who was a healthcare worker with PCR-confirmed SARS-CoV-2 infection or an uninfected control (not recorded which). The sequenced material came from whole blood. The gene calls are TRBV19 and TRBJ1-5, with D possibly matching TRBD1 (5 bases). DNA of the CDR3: TGTGCCACAGAGGTGGGGGATGTGGCTCAGCCCCAGCATTTT. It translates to CATEVGDVAQPQHF.